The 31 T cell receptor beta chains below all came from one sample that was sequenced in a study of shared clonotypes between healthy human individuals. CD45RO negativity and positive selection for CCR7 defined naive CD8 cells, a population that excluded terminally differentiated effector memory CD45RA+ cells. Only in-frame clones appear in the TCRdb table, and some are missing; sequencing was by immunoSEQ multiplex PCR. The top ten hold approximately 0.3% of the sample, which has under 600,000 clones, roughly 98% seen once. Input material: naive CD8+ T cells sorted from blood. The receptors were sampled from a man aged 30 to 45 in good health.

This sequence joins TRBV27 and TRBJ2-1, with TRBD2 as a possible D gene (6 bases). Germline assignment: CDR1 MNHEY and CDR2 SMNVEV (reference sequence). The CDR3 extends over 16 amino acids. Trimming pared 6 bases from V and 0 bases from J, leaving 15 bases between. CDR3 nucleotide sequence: TGTGCCAGCAGCTTGGTTAGCGGCAACTCCTACAATGAGCAGTTCTTC. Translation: CASSLVSGNSYNEQFF.

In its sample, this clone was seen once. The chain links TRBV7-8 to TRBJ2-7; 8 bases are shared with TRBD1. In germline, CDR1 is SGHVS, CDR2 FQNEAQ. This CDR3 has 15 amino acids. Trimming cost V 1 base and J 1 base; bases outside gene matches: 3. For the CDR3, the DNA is TGTGCCAGCAGCTTAGAGGGGACAGGATCCTACGAGCAGTACTTC. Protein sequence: CASSLEGTGSYEQYF. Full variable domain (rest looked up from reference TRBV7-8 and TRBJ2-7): GAGVSQSPRYKVAKRGQDVALRCDPISGHVSLFWYQQALGQGPEFLTYFQNEAQLDKSGLPSDRFFAERPEGSVSTLKIQRTQQEDSAVYLCASSLEGTGSYEQYFGPGTRLTVT.

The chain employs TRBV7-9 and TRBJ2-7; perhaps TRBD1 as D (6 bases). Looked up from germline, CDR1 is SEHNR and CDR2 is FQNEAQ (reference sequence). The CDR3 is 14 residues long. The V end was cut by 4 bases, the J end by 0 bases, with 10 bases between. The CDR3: CASSSADSSYEQYF. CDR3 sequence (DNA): TGTGCCAGCAGCTCCGCGGACAGCTCCTACGAGCAGTACTTC. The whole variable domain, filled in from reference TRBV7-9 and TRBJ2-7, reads DTGVSQNPRHKITKRGQNVTFRCDPISEHNRLYWYRQTLGQGPEFLTYFQNEAQLEKSRLLSDRFSAERPKGSFSTLEIQRTEQGDSAMYLCASSSADSSYEQYFGPGTRLTVT.

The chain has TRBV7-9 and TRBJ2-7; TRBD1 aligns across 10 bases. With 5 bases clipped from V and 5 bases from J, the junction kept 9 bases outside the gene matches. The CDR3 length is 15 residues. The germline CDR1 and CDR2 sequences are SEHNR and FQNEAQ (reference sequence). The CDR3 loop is CASSPWDRGKDEQYF. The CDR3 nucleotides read TGTGCCAGCAGCCCCTGGGACAGGGGTAAAGACGAGCAGTACTTC.

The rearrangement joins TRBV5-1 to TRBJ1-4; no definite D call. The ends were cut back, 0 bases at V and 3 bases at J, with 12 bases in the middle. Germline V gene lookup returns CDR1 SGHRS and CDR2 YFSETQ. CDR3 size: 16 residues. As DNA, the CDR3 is TGCGCCAGCAGCTTGGAGATGGGCCGCGCTAATGAAAAACTGTTTTTT. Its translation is CASSLEMGRANEKLFF.

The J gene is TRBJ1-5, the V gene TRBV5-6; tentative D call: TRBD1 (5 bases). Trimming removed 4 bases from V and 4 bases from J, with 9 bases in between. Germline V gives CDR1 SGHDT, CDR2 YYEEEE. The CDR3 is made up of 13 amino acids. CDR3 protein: CASSPGRNQPQHF. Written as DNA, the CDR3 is TGTGCCAGCAGCCCGGGACGGAATCAGCCCCAGCATTTT.

CDR3: CASSGRDRGTYEQYF. In nucleotides, the CDR3 is TGTGCCAGCAGCGGCCGGGACAGGGGAACCTACGAGCAGTACTTC. This chain connects TRBV7-8 to TRBJ2-7; 10 bases agree with TRBD1. V dropped 5 bases and J dropped 2; count of bases not matched to a gene: 6. The CDR3 length is 15 residues. Germline V gene data show CDR1 as SGHVS and CDR2 as FQNEAQ.

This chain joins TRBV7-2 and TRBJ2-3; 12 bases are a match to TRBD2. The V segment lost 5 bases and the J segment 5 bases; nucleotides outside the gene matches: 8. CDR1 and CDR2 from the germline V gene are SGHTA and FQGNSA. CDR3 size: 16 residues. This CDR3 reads CASSPRTSGAQDTQYF. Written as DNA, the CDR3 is TGTGCCAGCAGCCCCAGGACTAGCGGGGCTCAAGATACGCAGTATTTT. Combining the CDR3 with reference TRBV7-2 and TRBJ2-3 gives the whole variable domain GAGVSQSPSNKVTEKGKDVELRCDPISGHTALYWYRQSLGQGLEFLIYFQGNSAPDKSGLPSDRFSAERTGGSVSTLTIQRTQQEDSAVYLCASSPRTSGAQDTQYFGPGTRLTVL.

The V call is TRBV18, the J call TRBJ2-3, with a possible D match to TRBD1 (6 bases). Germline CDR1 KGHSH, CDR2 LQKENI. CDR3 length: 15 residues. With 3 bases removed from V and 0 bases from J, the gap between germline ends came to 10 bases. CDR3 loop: CASSPDRSSTDTQYF. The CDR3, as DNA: TGTGCCAGCTCACCGGACAGAAGTAGCACAGATACGCAGTATTTT.

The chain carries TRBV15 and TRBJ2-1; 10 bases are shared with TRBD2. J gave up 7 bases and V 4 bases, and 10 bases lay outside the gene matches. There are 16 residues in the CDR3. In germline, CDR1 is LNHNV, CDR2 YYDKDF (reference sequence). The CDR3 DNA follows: TGTGCCACCAGCACCCAGCGGGAGGGCCTTGGGAATGAGCAGTTCTTC. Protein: CATSTQREGLGNEQFF.

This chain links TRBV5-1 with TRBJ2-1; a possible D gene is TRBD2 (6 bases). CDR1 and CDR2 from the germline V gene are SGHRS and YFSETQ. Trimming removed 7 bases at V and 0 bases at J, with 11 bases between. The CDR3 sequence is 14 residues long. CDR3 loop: CASGTSSSYNEQFF. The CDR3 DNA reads TGCGCCAGCGGAACTAGCAGCTCCTACAATGAGCAGTTCTTC. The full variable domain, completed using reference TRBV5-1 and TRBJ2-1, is KAGVTQTPRYLIKTRGQQVTLSCSPISGHRSVSWYQQTPGQGLQFLFEYFSETQRNKGNFPGRFSGRQFSNSRSEMNVSTLELGDSALYLCASGTSSSYNEQFFGPGTRLTVL.

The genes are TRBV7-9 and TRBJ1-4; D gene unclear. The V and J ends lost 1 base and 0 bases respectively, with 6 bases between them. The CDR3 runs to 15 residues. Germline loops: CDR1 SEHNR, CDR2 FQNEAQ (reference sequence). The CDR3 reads CASSLEGATNEKLFF. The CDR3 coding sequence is TGTGCCAGCAGCTTAGAGGGTGCAACTAATGAAAAACTGTTTTTT.

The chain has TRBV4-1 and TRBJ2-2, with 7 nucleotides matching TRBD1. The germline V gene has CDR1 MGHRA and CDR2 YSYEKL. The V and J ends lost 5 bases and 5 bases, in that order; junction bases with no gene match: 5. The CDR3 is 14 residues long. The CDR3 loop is CASSNRGSTGELFF. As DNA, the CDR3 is TGCGCCAGCAGCAACAGGGGCTCTACCGGGGAGCTGTTTTTT.

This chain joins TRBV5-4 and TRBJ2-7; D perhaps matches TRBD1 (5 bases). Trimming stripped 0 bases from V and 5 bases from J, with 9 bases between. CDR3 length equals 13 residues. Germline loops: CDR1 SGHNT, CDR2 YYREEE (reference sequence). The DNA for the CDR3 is TGTGCCAGCAGCTTGGGGGGCGTCGACGAGCAGTACTTC. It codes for CASSLGGVDEQYF.

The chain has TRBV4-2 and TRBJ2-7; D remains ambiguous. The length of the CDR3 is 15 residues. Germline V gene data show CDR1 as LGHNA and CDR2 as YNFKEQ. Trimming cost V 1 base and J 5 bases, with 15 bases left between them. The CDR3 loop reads CASSQGADPLDEQYF. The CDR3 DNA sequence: TGTGCCAGCAGCCAAGGTGCAGATCCCCTTGACGAGCAGTACTTC.

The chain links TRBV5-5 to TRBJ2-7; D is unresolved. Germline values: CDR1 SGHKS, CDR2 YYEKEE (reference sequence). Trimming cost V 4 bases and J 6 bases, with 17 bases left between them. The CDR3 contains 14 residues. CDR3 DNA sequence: TGTGCCAGCAGCACCGGGCCCGGATTGAGCGAGCAGTACTTC. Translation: CASSTGPGLSEQYF.

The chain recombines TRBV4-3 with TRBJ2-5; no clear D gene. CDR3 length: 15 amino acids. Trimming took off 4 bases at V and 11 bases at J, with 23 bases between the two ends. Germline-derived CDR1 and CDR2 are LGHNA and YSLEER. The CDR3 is CASSRGLYGPEPQYF. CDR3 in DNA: TGCGCCAGCAGCCGCGGCCTTTACGGGCCAGAGCCACAGTACTTC.

CDR3: CASSSPGNGRDGYTF. CDR3 DNA: TGTGCCAGCAGCTCACCAGGGAACGGTAGAGATGGCTACACCTTC. V usage is TRBV5-4 and J usage is TRBJ1-2; weak D call: TRBD1 (5 bases). Germline lookup yields CDR1 SGHNT and CDR2 YYREEE (reference sequence). Trimming took off 3 bases at V and 6 bases at J, with 18 bases between the two ends. This CDR3 spans 15 amino acids.

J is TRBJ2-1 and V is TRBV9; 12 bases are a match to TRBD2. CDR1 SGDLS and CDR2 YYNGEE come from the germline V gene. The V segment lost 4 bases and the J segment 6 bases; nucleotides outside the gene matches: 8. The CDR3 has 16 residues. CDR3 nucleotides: TGTGCCAGCAGCATCAGGACTAGCGGGAAAATCAATGAGCAGTTCTTC. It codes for CASSIRTSGKINEQFF.

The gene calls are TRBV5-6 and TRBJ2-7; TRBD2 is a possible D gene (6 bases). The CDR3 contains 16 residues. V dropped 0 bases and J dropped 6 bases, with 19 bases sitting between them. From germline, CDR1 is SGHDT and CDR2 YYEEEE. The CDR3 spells CASSLGQGGLFFEQYF. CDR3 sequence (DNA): TGTGCCAGCAGCTTGGGGCAGGGAGGTTTGTTCTTCGAGCAGTACTTC.

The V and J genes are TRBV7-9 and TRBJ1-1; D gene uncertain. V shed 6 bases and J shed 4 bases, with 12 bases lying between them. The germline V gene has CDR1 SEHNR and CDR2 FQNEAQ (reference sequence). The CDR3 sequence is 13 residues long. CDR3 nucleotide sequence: TGTGCCAGCAGTTTTGTCCCCGCCACTGAAGCTTTCTTT. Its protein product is CASSFVPATEAFF.

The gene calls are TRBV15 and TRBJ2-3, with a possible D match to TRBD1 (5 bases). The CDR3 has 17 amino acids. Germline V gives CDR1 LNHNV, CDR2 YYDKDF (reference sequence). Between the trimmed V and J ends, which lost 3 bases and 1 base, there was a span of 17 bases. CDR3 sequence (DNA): TGTGCCACCAGCAGCTTTGGACACCTGGATGGCACAGATACGCAGTATTTT. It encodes CATSSFGHLDGTDTQYF.

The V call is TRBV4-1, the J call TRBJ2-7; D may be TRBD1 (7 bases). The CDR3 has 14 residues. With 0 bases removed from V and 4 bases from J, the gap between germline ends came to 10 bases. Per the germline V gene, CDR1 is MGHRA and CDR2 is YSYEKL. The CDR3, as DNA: TGCGCCAGCAGCCAAGACTCAGGGGGGTACGAGCAGTACTTC. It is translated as CASSQDSGGYEQYF.

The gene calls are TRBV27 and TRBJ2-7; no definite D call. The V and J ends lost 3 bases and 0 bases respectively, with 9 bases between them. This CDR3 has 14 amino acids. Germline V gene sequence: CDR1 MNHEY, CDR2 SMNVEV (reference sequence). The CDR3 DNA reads TGTGCCAGCAGTTTGGCTCTGAGCTCCTACGAGCAGTACTTC. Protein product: CASSLALSSYEQYF.

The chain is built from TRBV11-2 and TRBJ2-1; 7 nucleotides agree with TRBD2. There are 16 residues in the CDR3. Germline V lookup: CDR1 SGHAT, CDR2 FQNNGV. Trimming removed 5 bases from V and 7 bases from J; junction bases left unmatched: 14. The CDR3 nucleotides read TGTGCCAGCAGCCTCTGGGAGGGTAGCGGAGTTAATGAGCAGTTCTTC. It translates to CASSLWEGSGVNEQFF.

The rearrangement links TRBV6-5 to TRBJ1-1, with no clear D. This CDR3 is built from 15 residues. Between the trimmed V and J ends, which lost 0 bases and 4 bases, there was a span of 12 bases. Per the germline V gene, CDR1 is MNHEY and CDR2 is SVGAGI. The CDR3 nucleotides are TGTGCCAGCAGTTACTCGTCCGCGTGGGCCACTGAAGCTTTCTTT. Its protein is CASSYSSAWATEAFF.

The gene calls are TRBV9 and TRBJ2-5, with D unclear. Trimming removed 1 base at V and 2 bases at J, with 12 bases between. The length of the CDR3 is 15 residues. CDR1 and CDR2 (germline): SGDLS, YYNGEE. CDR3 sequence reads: CASSVFPADQETQYF. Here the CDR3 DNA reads TGTGCCAGCAGCGTATTTCCTGCAGATCAAGAGACCCAGTACTTC.

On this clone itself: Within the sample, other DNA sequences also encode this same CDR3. The CDR3 spells CASSDRVNGYTF. The CDR3 DNA reads as TGTGCCAGCAGCGACAGGGTTAATGGCTACACCTTC. This rearrangement joins TRBV9 to TRBJ1-2; tentative D call: TRBD1 (6 bases). The V and J ends lost 3 bases and 6 bases respectively, with 9 bases between them. Germline V gene sequence: CDR1 SGDLS, CDR2 YYNGEE. The CDR3 has 12 residues.

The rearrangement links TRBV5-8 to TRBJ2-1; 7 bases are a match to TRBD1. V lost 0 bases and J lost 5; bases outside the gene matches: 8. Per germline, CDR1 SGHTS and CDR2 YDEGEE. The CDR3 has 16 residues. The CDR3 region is CASSLGRQGINNEQFF. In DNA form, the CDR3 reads TGTGCCAGCAGCTTGGGCCGACAGGGCATCAACAATGAGCAGTTCTTC.

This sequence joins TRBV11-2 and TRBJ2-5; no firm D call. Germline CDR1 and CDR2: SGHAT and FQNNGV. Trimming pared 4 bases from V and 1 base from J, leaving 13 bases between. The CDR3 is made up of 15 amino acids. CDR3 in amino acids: CASSSFAESQETQYF. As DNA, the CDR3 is TGTGCCAGCAGCTCATTCGCCGAGTCCCAAGAGACCCAGTACTTC.

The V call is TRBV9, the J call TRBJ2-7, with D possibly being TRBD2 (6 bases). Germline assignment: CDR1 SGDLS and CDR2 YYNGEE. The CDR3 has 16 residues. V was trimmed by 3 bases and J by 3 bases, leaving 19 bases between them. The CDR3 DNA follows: TGTGCCAGCAGCGCCGGGACTGTCGGGGGTGTCTACGAGCAGTACTTC. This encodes CASSAGTVGGVYEQYF. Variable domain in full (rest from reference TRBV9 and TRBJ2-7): DSGVTQTPKHLITATGQRVTLRCSPRSGDLSVYWYQQSLDQGLQFLIQYYNGEERAKGNILERFSAQQFPDLHSELNLSSLELGDSALYFCASSAGTVGGVYEQYFGPGTRLTVT.